This TCR beta chain is from a study of neurological immune-mediated disorders. This clonotype was counted ten times or more. What it recognizes is unknown. By 5'RACE with 10-nucleotide random UMIs, the cDNA was made. TCRdb ran MiXCR on the 5' RACE reads and lists one entry per CDR3 protein. The sample includes tens of thousands of distinct CDR3 sequences, roughly 4% seen only once; the top ten take approximately 1.6%. Germline V gene data show CDR1 as SQVTM and CDR2 as ANQGSEA. With V trimmed by 4 bases and J by 3 bases, 11 bases remained unmatched. The CDR3 covers 16 residues. Study results and limitations: The study found no CDR3 amino acid sequences shared by expanded clones across subjects, suggesting private repertoires in all groups. When grouped phylogenetically, the repertoires of 18 of the 34 multiple sclerosis patients fell together in one related-CDR3 cluster, which is a possible signature. HTLV-1-associated myelopathy had the most TCR clonal expansion, whereas multiple sclerosis had the least (lower than in healthy controls).

The sequence came from a man aged 25 to 40 with multiple sclerosis. Material: PBMCs. This sequence joins TRBV29-1 and TRBJ1-4, with 7 bases identical to TRBD1. The CDR3 sequence is CSVAHAGGRPNEKLFF. CDR3 bases: TGCAGCGTTGCTCATGCAGGGGGGAGGCCTAATGAAAAACTGTTTTTT. Using reference TRBV29-1 and TRBJ1-4 for the parts outside the CDR3, the full variable domain is SAVISQKPSRDICQRGTSLTIQCQVDSQVTMMFWYRQQPGQSLTLIATANQGSEATYESGFVIDKFPISRPNLTFSTLTVSNMSPEDSSIYLCSVAHAGGRPNEKLFFGSGTQLSVL.